This passage covers 26 T cell receptor beta chains from one sample sequenced in a study of shared clonotypes between healthy human individuals. TCRdb's copy holds only in-frame clones and misses some; the assay was immunoSEQ multiplex PCR. The data contain approximately 2,300,000 clones, 85% to 95% of them singletons. Sequenced: naive CD4+ T cells from PBMCs. Subset in this sample: CD45RA+ positively selected. The receptors were gathered from a man aged 18 to 29 in good health. Some clones in this sample may be carry-over from other donors' samples.

This clone occurred once. V usage is TRBV19 and J usage is TRBJ2-1; D uncertain. CDR3 length equals 12 residues. Germline V gene data show CDR1 as LNHDA and CDR2 as SQIVND (reference sequence). Trimming pared 3 bases from V and 7 bases from J, leaving 7 bases between. CDR3 region: CASSIPKNEQFF. CDR3 in DNA: TGTGCCAGTAGTATCCCCAAGAATGAGCAGTTCTTC.

This rearrangement joins TRBV7-9 to TRBJ2-2, with 10 bases matching TRBD2. Per the germline V gene, CDR1 is SEHNR and CDR2 is FQNEAQ (reference sequence). CDR3 length equals 19 residues. With V trimmed by 6 bases and J by 6 bases, 19 bases remained unmatched. CDR3 nucleotide sequence: TGTGCCAGCAGGCCCTGGAGACGGCTAGCGGGAGATCGAGCCGGGGAGCTGTTTTTT. Its translation is CASRPWRRLAGDRAGELFF.

The gene calls are TRBV5-4 and TRBJ2-2; tentative D call: TRBD1 (6 bases). V dropped 8 bases and J dropped 3 bases, with 17 bases sitting between them. CDR1 and CDR2 from the germline V gene are SGHNT and YYREEE (reference sequence). This CDR3 has 15 residues. DNA of the CDR3: TGTGCCAGTATACAGGGCCCGCAGTACACCGGGGAGCTGTTTTTT. Amino acids: CASIQGPQYTGELFF.

The CDR3 region is CASSFTRVAYNEQFF. CDR3 coding DNA: TGTGCCAGCAGCTTTACTAGAGTGGCCTACAATGAGCAGTTCTTC. The chain is built from TRBV6-1 and TRBJ2-1; a weak D match, TRBD2 (5 bases). The germline V gene has CDR1 MNHNS and CDR2 SASEGT. V was cut by 6 bases and J by 2 bases, with 14 bases left in between. The CDR3 totals 15 residues.

This clone has only a few counts. In the same sample, other DNA sequences code for this CDR3. This chain uses TRBV5-4 with TRBJ1-1; D is unresolved. Trimming removed 4 bases at V and 4 bases at J, with 11 bases between. This CDR3 is 13 amino acids long. The germline V gene has CDR1 SGHNT and CDR2 YYREEE (reference sequence). This CDR3 is CASSPDRITEAFF. The CDR3 bases are TGTGCCAGCAGCCCCGACCGAATCACTGAAGCTTTCTTT. Full variable domain (missing parts from reference TRBV5-4 and TRBJ1-1): ETGVTQSPTHLIKTRGQQVTLRCSSQSGHNTVSWYQQALGQGPQFIFQYYREEENGRGNFPPRFSGLQFPNYSSELNVNALELDDSALYLCASSPDRITEAFFGQGTRLTVV.

V usage is TRBV5-5 and J usage is TRBJ2-3, with TRBD1 identical over 8 bases. CDR1 SGHKS and CDR2 YYEKEE come from the germline V gene (reference sequence). This CDR3 is built from 14 residues. V was clipped by 1 base and J by 10 bases; unmatched bases: 8. In DNA, the CDR3 is TGTGCCAGCAGCTTGTCGGGCGGACAGGGCTCGCAGTATTTT. It specifies CASSLSGGQGSQYF.

This sequence joins TRBV6-1 and TRBJ1-2; 7 bases agree with TRBD1. Germline assignment: CDR1 MNHNS and CDR2 SASEGT. The CDR3 is 14 residues long. V trimming: 4 bases; J trimming: 0 bases; junction bases outside the gene matches: 2. For the CDR3, the DNA is TGTGCCAGCAGTGCGACAGGGTCTAACTATGGCTACACCTTC. It codes for CASSATGSNYGYTF.

In nucleotides, the CDR3 is TGTGCCAGAAGCGGAGACAGGGGATCCTACAATGAGCAGTTCTTC. It encodes CARSGDRGSYNEQFF. The chain combines TRBV5-3 with TRBJ2-1; 8 nucleotides align to TRBD1. TRBV5-3 is designated an ORF whose function remains uncertain. V was pared by 4 bases and J by 1 base, with 4 bases of the junction left unmatched. This CDR3 comprises 15 residues.

J is TRBJ1-1 and V is TRBV30, with no clear D. The CDR3 runs 11 residues. Trimming removed 5 bases from V and 6 bases from J, with 10 bases in between. The germline V gene has CDR1 GTSNPN and CDR2 SVGIG (reference sequence). CDR3 sequence reads: CAWSHRAEAFF. CDR3 coding DNA: TGTGCCTGGTCCCATAGGGCTGAAGCTTTCTTT.

The chain is built from TRBV19 and TRBJ1-5; 9 nucleotides line up with TRBD1. CDR1 and CDR2 (germline): LNHDA, SQIVND (reference sequence). The CDR3 has 15 residues. J gave up 5 bases and V 4 bases, and 6 bases lay outside the gene matches. The chain's CDR3 is CASSTTGTGYQPQHF. The DNA for the CDR3 is TGTGCCAGTAGTACTACCGGGACAGGGTATCAGCCCCAGCATTTT.

Only one count was recorded for this clone. The chain recombines TRBV11-2 with TRBJ2-1; possibly TRBD2 for D (5 bases). Per germline, CDR1 SGHAT and CDR2 FQNNGV. Trimming removed 2 bases at V and 2 bases at J, with 10 bases between. The CDR3 has 15 residues. The CDR3 sequence: CASSLNASPYNEQFF. CDR3 coding DNA: TGTGCCAGCAGCTTAAATGCTAGCCCCTACAATGAGCAGTTCTTC.

This sequence joins TRBV6-5 and TRBJ1-4, with D unclear. Trimming removed 7 bases at V and 2 bases at J, with 11 bases between. The CDR3 length is 14 residues. Germline CDR1 MNHEY, CDR2 SVGAGI. In DNA form, the CDR3 reads TGTGCCAGCATGAAAAGGAGCACTAATGAAAAACTGTTTTTT. Its protein product is CASMKRSTNEKLFF.

The chain recombines TRBV7-2 with TRBJ2-3; D gene ambiguous. Germline V gene data show CDR1 as SGHTA and CDR2 as FQGNSA. The CDR3 loop spans 13 amino acids. V was clipped by 5 bases and J by 9 bases, with 15 bases between them. Here the CDR3 reads CASSPPRPGTQYF. The CDR3 DNA follows: TGTGCCAGCAGCCCCCCTCGGCCCGGAACGCAGTATTTT.

The rearrangement links TRBV11-3 to TRBJ2-3; no clear D gene. CDR3 length: 14 amino acids. Trimming left V 3 bases short and J 0 bases short, with 7 bases between. Germline V gives CDR1 SGHNT, CDR2 YENEEA. The CDR3 loop is CASSFGASTDTQYF. CDR3 nucleotide sequence: TGTGCCAGCAGCTTTGGCGCCAGCACAGATACGCAGTATTTT.

As for this clone: Different DNA sequences within this sample yield the same CDR3. The chain employs TRBV28 and TRBJ2-7; 7 bases are shared with TRBD2. CDR3 length: 13 residues. J lost 4 bases, V lost 2 bases, and 2 bases had no gene match. CDR1 and CDR2 (germline): MDHEN, SYDVKM. CDR3 region: CASSLAGVYEQYF. CDR3 nucleotides: TGTGCCAGCAGTTTAGCGGGAGTATACGAGCAGTACTTC.

The rearrangement uses TRBV30 and TRBJ2-5; TRBD1 is a possible D gene (5 bases). V lost 3 bases, J lost 0 bases, and 8 bases lay in between. Germline lookup yields CDR1 GTSNPN and CDR2 SVGIG (reference sequence). The CDR3 is 13 residues long. The CDR3 sequence is CAWSRDYQETQYF. In nucleotides, the CDR3 is TGTGCCTGGAGCAGGGATTACCAAGAGACCCAGTACTTC. Together with reference TRBV30 and TRBJ2-5, the CDR3 gives the full variable domain: SQTIHQWPATLVQPVGSPLSLECTVEGTSNPNLYWYRQAAGRGLQLLFYSVGIGQISSEVPQNLSASRPQDRQFILSSKKLLLSDSGFYLCAWSRDYQETQYFGPGTRLLVL.

This clone was counted a single time. The gene calls are TRBV5-6 and TRBJ2-4; no reliable D call. CDR1 and CDR2 (germline): SGHDT, YYEEEE. V was cut by 2 bases and J by 7 bases, with 7 bases left in between. The CDR3 has 12 residues. CDR3 residues: CASSFMSNIQYF. The DNA for the CDR3 is TGTGCCAGCAGCTTTATGTCTAACATTCAGTACTTC.

V is TRBV18 and J is TRBJ2-1, with 9 bases that match TRBD2. The V and J ends lost 4 bases and 5 bases, in that order; junction bases with no gene match: 6. The CDR3 spans 15 residues. From germline, CDR1 is KGHSH and CDR2 LQKENI. CDR3 sequence (DNA): TGTGCCAGCTCACTGGGACTAGCCGCTGACAATGAGCAGTTCTTC. Residues: CASSLGLAADNEQFF. Looking up the rest from reference TRBV18 and TRBJ2-1 gives the full variable domain: NAGVMQNPRHLVRRRGQEARLRCSPMKGHSHVYWYRQLPEEGLKFMVYLQKENIIDESGMPKERFSAEFPKEGPSILRIQQVVRGDSAAYFCASSLGLAADNEQFFGPGTRLTVL.

The V call is TRBV27, the J call TRBJ1-5, with TRBD1 matching over 7 bases. J was trimmed by 4 bases and V by 6 bases; bases with no gene match: 9. Germline loops: CDR1 MNHEY, CDR2 SMNVEV (reference sequence). This CDR3 contains 15 residues. The CDR3 is CASSISTGFNQPQHF. The CDR3 DNA reads TGTGCCAGCAGCATCTCGACAGGGTTTAATCAGCCCCAGCATTTT.

The chain couples TRBV4-1 to TRBJ1-6; D gene uncertain. The CDR3 length is 16 residues. Germline CDR1 is MGHRA and CDR2 is YSYEKL. V lost 1 base and J 9 bases, leaving 16 bases between the germline ends. In DNA, the CDR3 is TGCGCCAGCAGCCAAGTTCAGTTATTCGGGGTTTCACCCCTCCACTTT. Its translation is CASSQVQLFGVSPLHF.

The chain has TRBV28 and TRBJ2-7; tentatively, D is TRBD1 or TRBD2 (6 bases each). Germline V CDR1 and CDR2: MDHEN, SYDVKM. V lost 2 bases and J lost 13, with 12 bases in between. The CDR3 consists of 11 residues. CDR3 bases: TGTGCCAGCAGTTTAACCGGGGGCCCCTACTTC. It is translated as CASSLTGGPYF.

This sequence joins TRBV27 and TRBJ2-7, with D possibly TRBD1 on 5 matching bases. This CDR3 comprises 15 residues. Germline V CDR1 and CDR2: MNHEY, SMNVEV (reference sequence). V dropped 0 bases and J dropped 3 bases, with 12 bases sitting between them. In nucleotides, the CDR3 is TGTGCCAGCAGTTTATCTGATTCAGGGTTCTACGAGCAGTACTTC. Encoded protein: CASSLSDSGFYEQYF.

The chain employs TRBV6-1 and TRBJ1-4; maybe TRBD1 (6 bases). There are 14 residues in the CDR3. Per the germline V gene, CDR1 is MNHNS and CDR2 is SASEGT. The V end lost 7 bases, the J end lost 4 bases, and 13 bases lay between the germline ends. Here the CDR3 DNA reads TGTGCCAGCATCGGGACACGGGGTAATGAAAAACTGTTTTTT. Translation gives CASIGTRGNEKLFF.

V usage is TRBV2 and J usage is TRBJ1-1; the match to TRBD1 covers 8 bases. The V and J ends lost 4 bases and 4 bases, in that order; junction bases with no gene match: 8. The CDR3 is made up of 15 amino acids. Germline CDR1 reads SNHLY; CDR2 reads FYNNEI. The CDR3 DNA reads TGTGCCAGCAGTGCGGACAGGGCAGGTATCACTGAAGCTTTCTTT. Translation gives CASSADRAGITEAFF.

This clone was detected once. This chain joins TRBV19 and TRBJ1-1; 10 bases fit TRBD1. CDR1 and CDR2 (germline): LNHDA, SQIVND (reference sequence). The J segment lost 5 bases and the V segment lost 4 bases, leaving 10 bases of the junction unmatched. CDR3 length equals 16 residues. The CDR3 DNA follows: TGTGCCAGTAGTACAACAAAGGACAGGGGGGTTACTGAAGCTTTCTTT. As protein: CASSTTKDRGVTEAFF.

The rearrangement joins TRBV6-5 to TRBJ2-3; D is undetermined. CDR3 length equals 14 residues. Germline V gene sequence: CDR1 MNHEY, CDR2 SVGAGI. Trimming shortened V by 2 bases and J by 0 bases, and 6 bases separated the two germline ends. Here the CDR3 reads CASSYSLSTDTQYF. For the CDR3, the DNA is TGTGCCAGCAGTTACAGCCTAAGCACAGATACGCAGTATTTT.